The T cell receptor beta chain described here comes from a study of PD-1 blockade in classical Hodgkin lymphoma (dated by TCRdb to about 2020). Background on the whole study: Nivolumab dosing was 3 mg/kg intravenously every 2 weeks, continuing until either disease progression or unacceptable toxicity. A peripheral blood immune signature of response to PD-1 blockade in classical Hodgkin lymphoma was defined using TCR beta sequencing and CyTOF.

Its CDR3 holds 14 amino acids, cysteine through phenylalanine. The DNA shown is the 42-base CDR3, in frame from base 1. CDR1 and CDR2 are read off the germline V gene (reference sequence) as MNHEY and SMNVEV. The V and J ends are trimmed by 4 bases and 3 bases, leaving 10 bases between them. Comment on this clone: The antigen this receptor binds is unknown. Base qualities are not recorded, but no much larger clone differs from it by a single base.

Here is what the overall study found, with its caveats: Trial patients achieving complete response had baseline diversity similar to newly diagnosed patients, whereas partial responders and progressors had significantly lower diversity. Diversity was lower in patients who began nivolumab less than 1 year after ASCT, so these patients were left out of later analyses to avoid confounding by immune reconstitution. By C4D1, a significant rise was seen in CD4+ TCR diversity but not in CD8+ TCR diversity (p=0.0027 vs p=0.16), and the rise was most apparent among complete responders (p=0.02). The study covered only a single clinical trial cohort, and the causes of the repertoire differences, possibly disease activity or prior therapy, were still not defined. Baseline TCR diversity was reported as lower in newly diagnosed patients than in healthy donors, and lower still in relapsed/refractory patients.

In light of the paper, this sample's time point label describes: cycle 4 day 1 (C4D1), after less than 7 weeks of nivolumab. All trial patients had relapsed after autologous stem cell transplantation, with cohorts A, B and C differing in prior brentuximab vedotin exposure. A Miltenyi CD8+ T cell isolation kit was used for magnetic negative selection to purify CD8+ T cells from thawed PBMCs. The trial cohort was composed of some 57 patients with relapsed/refractory classical Hodgkin lymphoma, for whom complete response, partial response or progressive disease was recorded as best overall response. Trial patients were treated with single-agent nivolumab in the multi-cohort phase II CheckMate 205 trial. An independent review committee assessed best overall response by applying the 2007 International Working Group response criteria. Trial PBMCs were collected just before the start of nivolumab (C1D1) and during therapy at cycle 2 day 1 and cycle 4 day 1. Peripheral blood was collected in 8 mL Vacutainer Cell Preparation Tubes, from which PBMCs were isolated by centrifugation and then cryopreserved. Purified CD4+ and CD8+ fractions were prepared only for cases where an additional PBMC sample was available. On LS columns in a quadroMACS separator, the magnetically labelled cells were depleted, and the flow-through was collected as the purified fraction.

Genomic DNA was extracted with the Qiagen DNeasy kit from unsorted PBMCs and from negatively selected CD4+ and CD8+ fractions. Using primers that anneal to V and J segments, immunoSEQ multiplex PCR amplified the TCR beta CDR3 regions. A synthetic immune receptor repertoire was used to minimize amplification bias, and any residual bias was removed computationally once sequencing was done. The authors processed their data as follows. Custom Python scripts were used to quantify repertoire diversity as the Shannon entropy index. Unsorted, CD4+ and CD8+ repertoires were analyzed separately, except for combined analyses in which CD4+ and CD8+ sequences were merged in silico. Clonal expansion was defined as a frequency increase of at least 2-fold after treatment compared with C1D1, and clones undetected at baseline were assigned a pseudocount of 0.5. Singleton clones were defined as clones with 0 or 1 copy at C1D1, and non-singleton clones were defined as clones with 2 or more copies. By matching protein sequences in sorted samples from the same patient, clones expanded in unsorted samples were annotated as CD4+, CD8+ or unknown. Wilcoxon tests on paired samples were used to test changes in diversity from C1D1 to C4D1. This is the immuneACCESS table as TCRdb keeps it, with only in-frame sequences that have V and J called. A part of the clones is gone; compared with another copy, unresolved V genes explain less than half, and the rest is unexplained. The DNA gave D and trimming, while V, J and clone size come from that table. The sample yields around 15,000 clones; 75% to 90% were counted once. The ten largest clones capture 18% of the sample.

This sequence originates from a human donor with classical Hodgkin lymphoma. The sample was CD8+ T cells from blood, taken before the fourth cycle of nivolumab. The sequence is built from TRBV27 and TRBJ2-1; the D gene is possibly TRBD2, with 6 bases matching. The CDR3 region has the sequence CASSYGDFYNEQFF. The DNA is TGTGCCAGCAGTTACGGGGACTTCTACAATGAGCAGTTCTTC.